This T cell receptor beta chain is drawn from a study of human T cells and chemical hapten exposure. General study points: Patch test score was positively correlated with the counts of PT1 expanded TCRs.

Trimming removed 6 bases from V and 0 bases from J, with 27 bases in between. CDR1 MDHEN and CDR2 SYDVKM come from the germline V gene. This CDR3 region has 21 residues. Time point denoted: pre-sensitization, week 0. Treatment noted: therapeutic diphenylcyclopropenone sensitization with weekly scalp DPC. Alopecia patients, 18 to 70 years old and DPC-suitable, served as donors. This clonotype has only a few counts. No antigen is known for it. Unique molecular identifiers were linked by the library to individual cDNA molecules. TCRdb reprocessed the RACE reads via MiXCR and lists one record per CDR3 protein. The data contain about 85,000 distinct CDR3 sequences, 6.5% to 10% of them singletons.

The sample in question was whole blood, obtained in connection with sensitization to the hapten diphenylcyclopropenone (DPC). The source is a man in his forties with alopecia areata. Some clones in this sample may be carry-over from other donors' samples. V and J are TRBV28 and TRBJ2-6; perhaps TRBD1 as D (6 bases). The DNA of the CDR3 is TGTGCCAGCAGCAAGAGACAACTACAGGGTTCACTGGGCTCTGGGGCCAACGTCCTGACTTTC. Its protein product is CASSKRQLQGSLGSGANVLTF.